The 26 T cell receptor beta chains below all came from one sample that was sequenced in a study of CD8+CD57+ T cells in acquired aplastic anemia. Whoever was chosen for sequencing had shown CD8+CD57+ cell expansion by flow cytometry. Genomic DNA served as template for TCR beta VDJ and CDR3 profiling. TCRdb re-called the reads through MiXCR, storing one row per CDR3 protein. The table lists hundreds of thousands of distinct CDR3 sequences, roughly 34% of them singletons. Sequenced: sorted CD4+, CD8+, or CD8+CD57+ T cells (not recorded which) from PBMCs. These receptors came from a human donor with aplastic anemia.

This chain uses TRBV7-2 with TRBJ2-7, with D unresolved. Trimming took 4 bases from V and 3 from J, leaving 10 bases between them. Germline CDR1 is SGHTA and CDR2 is FQGNSA. The CDR3 covers 13 residues. The CDR3 is CASSSRWGYEQYF. The DNA for the CDR3 is TGTGCCAGCAGCTCGCGCTGGGGCTACGAGCAGTACTTC.

This clonotype has just one count. The gene calls are TRBV5-1 and TRBJ2-7, with 7 bases fitting TRBD2. The ends lost 0 bases at V and 3 bases at J; junction bases unmatched: 6. The V gene's germline CDR1 is SGHRS and CDR2 YFSETQ. This CDR3 has 15 residues. In DNA form, the CDR3 reads TGCGCCAGCAGCTTGGGTGGACTAGAGTACTACGAGCAGTACTTC. Translated, it gives CASSLGGLEYYEQYF.

This clonotype was counted at least ten times. The chain couples TRBV12-3 or TRBV12-4 to TRBJ2-6; TRBD2 matches at 11 bases. The ends lost 2 bases at V and 2 bases at J; junction bases unmatched: 5. This CDR3 is built from 18 residues. The CDR3 DNA reads TGTGCCAGCAGTTTACGACTAGCGGGAAGGACTGGGGCCAACGTCCTGACTTTC. It translates to CASSLRLAGRTGANVLTF.

A note on this clonotype: Because it lacks the conserved phenylalanine or tryptophan at the end, this CDR3 is likely a read error. The chain links TRBV7-3 to TRBJ1-1, with D perhaps matching TRBD1 (6 bases). The CDR3 runs 13 residues. Germline V CDR1 and CDR2: SGHTA, FQGTGA. V lost 3 bases to trimming and J lost 6 bases, with 11 bases between them. DNA of the CDR3: TGTGCCAGCAGCTTTGGCAGGGGAGCTGAAGCTTTCTCT. Protein: CASSFGRGAEAFS.

This clonotype was found many times. The chain employs TRBV19 and TRBJ1-2; D is possibly TRBD1 (6 bases). Germline V lookup: CDR1 LNHDA, CDR2 SQIVND (reference sequence). CDR3 length: 15 amino acids. Trimming cost V 1 base and J 6 bases, with 15 bases left between them. The CDR3 nucleotides are TGTGCCAGTAGTATAGGGGGGCTGTTCGGGGATGGCTACACCTTC. Translating gives CASSIGGLFGDGYTF.

As regards this clonotype: This may arise from a read error, as a much more abundant clone is one base away. This chain connects TRBV7-9 to TRBJ2-1; no clear D gene. Germline V gives CDR1 SEHNR, CDR2 FQNEAQ (reference sequence). CDR3 length: 9 amino acids. CDR3 amino acids: CASSAEWVF. The CDR3 DNA follows: TGTGCCAGCAGCGCGGAATGGGTCTTC.

On this clonotype: This may be a read error, as it is one base from a much larger clone. The J gene is TRBJ2-1, the V gene TRBV24-1; perhaps TRBD2 as D (5 bases). The CDR3 consists of 13 residues. Per the germline V gene, CDR1 is KGHDR and CDR2 is SFDVKD. Here the CDR3 DNA reads TGTGCCACCGGTGACTACCTGGGCGATGAGCAGTTCTTC. Translation gives CATGDYLGDEQFF.

The rearrangement uses TRBV7-9 and TRBJ2-3; D is unclear. This CDR3 is built from 12 residues. V shed 5 bases and J shed 1 base, with 4 bases lying between them. CDR1 SEHNR and CDR2 FQNEAQ come from the germline V gene (reference sequence). The CDR3: CASSDGTDTQYF. The CDR3 bases are TGTGCCAGCAGCGACGGCACAGATACGCAGTATTTT.

This clonotype was detected a few times. The CDR3 does not close with the conserved phenylalanine or tryptophan, likely indicating a read error. The DNA is omitted, as the CDR3 cannot be located on it reliably, and the CDR3 follows TCRdb's listing. The J gene is TRBJ2-1, the V gene TRBV15. With termini counted, the CDR3 has 8 amino acids. CDR1 is LNHNV and CDR2 is YYDKDF in the germline V gene (reference sequence). This CDR3 is CATSRDIT.

As to this clonotype: The junction and the germline gene differ at one end; a read error may be behind it. This chain uses TRBV5-5 with TRBJ2-5; 12 nucleotides agree with TRBD2. The germline V gene has CDR1 SGHKS and CDR2 YYEKEE (reference sequence). This CDR3 spans 17 amino acids. The CDR3 region is CASSAHPGLAGSETQYF. For the CDR3, the DNA is TGCGCCAGCAGCGCACATCCGGGACTAGCGGGTTCAGAGACCCAGTACTTC.

This clonotype was counted only a few times. The gene calls are TRBV30 and TRBJ2-7, with D perhaps TRBD1 (7 bases). V was cut by 2 bases and J by 6 bases, with 14 bases left in between. This CDR3 is 13 amino acids long. Germline V gene lookup returns CDR1 GTSNPN and CDR2 SVGIG (reference sequence). The CDR3 sequence is CAWSRQGGSEQYF. The CDR3 region has the DNA TGTGCCTGGAGTAGGCAGGGGGGCAGCGAGCAGTACTTC.

This clonotype has a count of ten or more. The rearrangement joins TRBV12-3 or TRBV12-4 to TRBJ1-5, with D unresolved. The ends were cut back, 7 bases at V and 0 bases at J, with 10 bases in the middle. This CDR3 comprises 14 residues. The CDR3 spells CASTILGSNQPQHF. In nucleotides, the CDR3 is TGTGCCAGCACCATCCTCGGTAGCAATCAGCCCCAGCATTTT.

The rearrangement joins TRBV5-6 to TRBJ1-6; no clear D gene. Per the germline V gene, CDR1 is SGHDT and CDR2 is YYEEEE. Trimming shortened V by 5 bases and J by 0 bases, and 6 bases separated the two germline ends. The CDR3 totals 14 residues. CDR3 protein: CASSTDSYNSPLHF. The CDR3 region has the DNA TGTGCCAGCAGTACTGACTCCTATAATTCACCCCTCCACTTT.

V usage is TRBV7-9 and J usage is TRBJ1-4; TRBD1 might be the D (6 bases). The CDR3 is 15 residues long. The germline V gene has CDR1 SEHNR and CDR2 FQNEAQ (reference sequence). The germline V and J ends were trimmed by 3 bases and 8 bases, with 16 bases remaining between them. CDR3 in DNA: TGTGCCAGCAGCTTGGGAGGGACATTACGCGAAAAACTGTTTTTT. Translating it yields CASSLGGTLREKLFF.

Turning to this clonotype: As the CDR3 is not closed by the conserved phenylalanine or tryptophan, this likely results from a read error. The DNA is left out, because the CDR3 cannot be placed on it with certainty; the CDR3 is given as TCRdb lists it. J is TRBJ2-5 and V is TRBV10-3. Germline V gene sequence: CDR1 ENHRY, CDR2 SYGVKD. The CDR3 adds up to 8 amino acids, both ends counted. CDR3 residues: CAISESDG.

This clonotype was counted ten times or more. This rearrangement joins TRBV9 to TRBJ2-3; 10 positions agree with TRBD2. The trim removed 5 bases at V and 6 bases at J, leaving 9 bases unmatched. There are 15 residues in the CDR3. Germline V CDR1 and CDR2: SGDLS, YYNGEE. The CDR3 here is CASSEGAGGPDTQYF. The CDR3 DNA reads TGTGCCAGCAGTGAGGGAGCGGGAGGGCCGGATACGCAGTATTTT.

This clonotype appeared a few times. The CDR3 DNA follows: TGTGCCAGCAGCGTGCTTAGCGGGAGAGAGAGCAATGAGCAGTTCTTC. Translated, it gives CASSVLSGRESNEQFF. The rearrangement uses TRBV9 and TRBJ2-1; 9 positions agree with TRBD2. In germline, CDR1 is SGDLS, CDR2 YYNGEE. The CDR3 extends over 16 amino acids. The V segment lost 2 bases and the J segment 6 bases; nucleotides outside the gene matches: 9.

The chain uses TRBV25-1 and TRBJ1-1; 9 bases line up with TRBD1. V shed 8 bases, J shed 4 bases, and the junction held 14 bases outside the gene matches. The CDR3 is 16 amino acids. Per the germline V gene, CDR1 is MGHDK and CDR2 is SYGVNS. The CDR3 sequence is CASSPDYRGQGTEAFF. CDR3 bases: TGTGCCAGCTCACCGGACTACAGGGGGCAGGGCACTGAAGCTTTCTTT.

This clonotype was counted many times. The J gene is TRBJ1-3, the V gene TRBV2; no firm D call. The CDR3 extends over 12 amino acids. The ends were cut back, 7 bases at V and 4 bases at J, with 8 bases in the middle. The V gene's germline CDR1 is SNHLY and CDR2 FYNNEI. CDR3 sequence (DNA): TGTGCCAGCAAGAACCGGGGAAACACCATATATTTT. Translating it yields CASKNRGNTIYF. The entire variable domain, with the rest obtained from reference TRBV2 and TRBJ1-3, is as follows: EPEVTQTPSHQVTQMGQEVILRCVPISNHLYFYWYRQILGQKVEFLVSFYNNEISEKSEIFDDQFSVERPDGSNFTLKIRSTKLEDSAMYFCASKNRGNTIYFGEGSWLTVV.

This clonotype came up a few times. The CDR3, as DNA: TGTGCCAGCAGCTTGGTACCTAGCGGGGACAATGAGCAGTTCTTC. It specifies CASSLVPSGDNEQFF. This rearrangement joins TRBV5-6 to TRBJ2-1; 9 positions agree with TRBD2. CDR1 and CDR2 from the germline V gene are SGHDT and YYEEEE. This CDR3 is built from 15 residues. Trimming at V came to 0 bases and at J to 5 bases, leaving 3 bases not matched to a gene.

The chain has TRBV12-3 or TRBV12-4 and TRBJ1-5; D unresolved. V lost 3 bases and J lost 4, with 7 bases in between. The CDR3 has 13 amino acids. The CDR3 reads CASSFPGNQPQHF. Written as DNA, the CDR3 is TGTGCCAGCAGTTTCCCAGGTAATCAGCCCCAGCATTTT.

The table lists this clonotype with a few counts. The CDR3 end shows no conserved phenylalanine or tryptophan, and so a read error is likely. The DNA is left out, because the CDR3 cannot be placed on it with certainty; the CDR3 is given as TCRdb lists it. The rearrangement uses TRBV19 and TRBJ1-6. Germline V gene sequence: CDR1 LNHDA, CDR2 SQIVND (reference sequence). A total of 8 residues make up the CDR3, ends included. CDR3 in amino acids: CASSPHHG.

This clonotype has a count of ten or more. The rearrangement links TRBV29-1 to TRBJ2-7; D is possibly TRBD2 (5 bases). Trimming shortened V by 4 bases and J by 3 bases, and 13 bases separated the two germline ends. The CDR3 length is 13 residues. The germline CDR1 and CDR2 sequences are SQVTM and ANQGSEA. The CDR3 DNA follows: TGCAGCGTTGCTGGGCGGGCTAACTACGAGCAGTACTTC. Protein: CSVAGRANYEQYF.

There are a few counts of this clonotype. The chain joins TRBV2 to TRBJ2-7, with D uncertain. Germline CDR1 is SNHLY and CDR2 is FYNNEI. The V gene lost 7 bases and the J gene lost 2 bases, with 12 bases spanning the gap. The CDR3 runs to 13 residues. The CDR3, as DNA: TGTGCCAGCATGCCCCCATCGGCCTACGAGCAGTACTTC. Encoded protein: CASMPPSAYEQYF. The entire variable domain, with the rest obtained from reference TRBV2 and TRBJ2-7, is as follows: EPEVTQTPSHQVTQMGQEVILRCVPISNHLYFYWYRQILGQKVEFLVSFYNNEISEKSEIFDDQFSVERPDGSNFTLKIRSTKLEDSAMYFCASMPPSAYEQYFGPGTRLTVT.

This clonotype was picked up many times. The chain carries TRBV20-1 and TRBJ2-3; D ambiguous. The CDR3 consists of 14 residues. Germline CDR1 and CDR2: DFQATT and SNEGSKA (reference sequence). The V end lost 3 bases, the J end lost 2 bases, and 12 bases lay between the germline ends. The CDR3, as DNA: TGCAGTGCTAGGGACCGCACTTACACAGATACGCAGTATTTT. Encoded protein: CSARDRTYTDTQYF.

This clonotype was counted only a few times. The V and J genes are TRBV7-2 and TRBJ1-5; 11 bases are a match to TRBD1. V was clipped by 4 bases and J by 1 base; unmatched bases: 9. The CDR3 contains 18 residues. Per germline, CDR1 SGHTA and CDR2 FQGNSA. The CDR3 region has the DNA TGTGCCAGCAGCTCCACCTCCGGGACAGGGGGGAGCAATCAGCCCCAGCATTTT. It encodes CASSSTSGTGGSNQPQHF.